Below, 18 T cell receptor beta chains from the same sample are listed, as sequenced in a study of T cells in Graves' hyperthyroidism and ophthalmopathy. TCR beta CDR3 regions were amplified from RNA transcripts. The study used the HTBI primer set for a first-round RT-PCR of the TCR CDR3. Each CDR3 protein is one row after TCRdb ran MiXCR on the multiplex PCR reads. The table includes under 700,000 distinct CDR3 sequences, 16% detected once. Sequenced: blood. The receptor set was obtained from a woman aged 18-29 years with Graves' hyperthyroidism.

Ten or more counts support this clonotype. The chain couples TRBV27 to TRBJ1-2; tentative D call: TRBD1 (6 bases). Between the trimmed V and J ends, which lost 5 bases and 6 bases, there was a span of 13 bases. The CDR3 length is 13 residues. Germline-derived CDR1 and CDR2 are MNHEY and SMNVEV (reference sequence). The CDR3 protein is CASSEQGRDGYTF. CDR3 nucleotides: TGTGCCAGCAGTGAACAGGGACGAGATGGCTACACCTTC.

This clonotype was found a few times. V and J are TRBV7-8 and TRBJ2-1; 8 nucleotides align to TRBD1. V dropped 2 bases and J dropped 7; count of bases not matched to a gene: 16. The CDR3 sequence is 18 residues long. Per the germline V gene, CDR1 is SGHVS and CDR2 is FQNEAQ. This CDR3 reads CASSLHFRSGQVDNEQFF. CDR3 DNA: TGTGCCAGCAGCTTACATTTTCGTTCGGGACAGGTGGATAATGAGCAGTTCTTC.

The chain employs TRBV19 and TRBJ2-7; the D call may be TRBD1 or TRBD2 (5 bases each). Trimming shortened V by 3 bases and J by 1 base, and 10 bases separated the two germline ends. This CDR3 is 14 amino acids long. CDR1 and CDR2 from the germline V gene are LNHDA and SQIVND (reference sequence). The CDR3 sequence is CASSILGPSYEQYF. DNA of the CDR3: TGTGCCAGTAGTATTCTGGGACCATCCTACGAGCAGTACTTC.

This clonotype was seen repeatedly, ten times or more. The chain recombines TRBV6-9 with TRBJ2-5; D might be TRBD1 (6 bases). V dropped 7 bases and J dropped 5 bases, with 14 bases sitting between them. The CDR3 covers 13 residues. Germline values: CDR1 MNHGY, CDR2 SVAAGI. In nucleotides, the CDR3 is TGTGCCAGCACTCACAGGGCTCGTGAGACCCAGTACTTC. Translating it yields CASTHRARETQYF.

This clonotype was observed many times. The genes are TRBV20-1 and TRBJ2-7; possible D gene TRBD2, 6 bases. This CDR3 spans 13 amino acids. CDR1 DFQATT and CDR2 SNEGSKA come from the germline V gene (reference sequence). Trimming stripped 6 bases from V and 1 base from J, with 13 bases between. The CDR3 bases are TGCAGTGCACCTCACGGGACTTCCTACGAGCAGTACTTC. This sequence encodes CSAPHGTSYEQYF.

This clonotype was seen more than once but under ten times. V and J are TRBV5-1 and TRBJ2-3; 9 bases map to TRBD2. This CDR3 is 15 amino acids long. The germline CDR1 and CDR2 sequences are SGHRS and YFSETQ. V was clipped by 5 bases and J by 0 bases; unmatched bases: 4. The CDR3 is CASRTSGTSTDTQYF. The CDR3 nucleotides are TGCGCCAGCAGGACTAGCGGTACTAGCACAGATACGCAGTATTTT. The full variable domain, with the rest looked up from reference TRBV5-1 and TRBJ2-3, is KAGVTQTPRYLIKTRGQQVTLSCSPISGHRSVSWYQQTPGQGLQFLFEYFSETQRNKGNFPGRFSGRQFSNSRSEMNVSTLELGDSALYLCASRTSGTSTDTQYFGPGTRLTVL.

This clonotype was seen at least ten times. The chain carries TRBV7-9 and TRBJ2-7; 11 nucleotides align to TRBD2. Germline lookup yields CDR1 SEHNR and CDR2 FQNEAQ (reference sequence). This CDR3 region has 15 residues. V gave up 5 bases and J gave up 3 bases; unmatched junction bases: 6. In DNA form, the CDR3 reads TGTGCCAGCAGCCTTACTAGCGGGGGATTCTACGAGCAGTACTTC. It encodes CASSLTSGGFYEQYF.

CDR3 coding DNA: TGTGCCATCAGTGAAATGGTCGGCCTAGCGGGAGAAGAGACCCAGTACTTC. Encoded protein: CAISEMVGLAGEETQYF. The chain recombines TRBV10-3 with TRBJ2-5, with 10 bases that match TRBD2. The germline V gene has CDR1 ENHRY and CDR2 SYGVKD. V shed 3 bases and J 3 bases; nucleotides not matched to a gene: 10. CDR3 length: 17 amino acids.

The chain employs TRBV24-1 and TRBJ1-1, with D unclear. V was cut by 8 bases and J by 4 bases, with 16 bases left in between. CDR1 and CDR2 (germline): KGHDR, SFDVKD. This CDR3 spans 14 amino acids. Here the CDR3 DNA reads TGTGCCACCAAGGTCGGGCAGAGTGGCACTGAAGCTTTCTTT. This encodes CATKVGQSGTEAFF.

This clonotype showed up many times. CDR3 in DNA: TGTGCCAGCAGCAAAGCAACGGGACAGGGCTATGGCTACACCTTC. The encoded protein is CASSKATGQGYGYTF. The rearrangement links TRBV7-2 to TRBJ1-2, with 9 bases matching TRBD1. The germline CDR1 and CDR2 sequences are SGHTA and FQGNSA. Trimming took 5 bases from V and 4 from J; bases not matched to a gene: 8. The length of the CDR3 is 15 residues.

This clonotype was detected a few times. Sequence at one end of the junction differs from germline and may be a read error. The V gene is TRBV5-1, the J gene TRBJ1-1, with a tentative D call TRBD1 (6 bases). Looked up from germline, CDR1 is SGHRS and CDR2 is YFSETQ. The CDR3 runs to 13 residues. CDR3 sequence (DNA): TGCGCCAGCAACTTGGTGGGGGCCACTGAAGCTTTCTTT. Protein product: CASNLVGATEAFF.

The chain links TRBV2 to TRBJ2-7; the match to TRBD1 covers 7 bases. There are 15 residues in the CDR3. The germline CDR1 and CDR2 sequences are SNHLY and FYNNEI. The trim removed 8 bases at V and 2 bases at J, leaving 12 bases unmatched. This CDR3 reads CASDGQAVLTYEQYF. CDR3 nucleotides: TGTGCCAGCGACGGACAGGCAGTCTTAACCTACGAGCAGTACTTC.

This clonotype was observed a handful of times. The chain employs TRBV24-1 and TRBJ2-5; D is perhaps TRBD1 (5 bases). The CDR3 has 15 residues. V dropped 0 bases and J dropped 4 bases, with 11 bases sitting between them. Germline values: CDR1 KGHDR, CDR2 SFDVKD. Written as DNA, the CDR3 is TGTGCCACCAGTGATTTGCGGCAGGGTGGAGAGACCCAGTACTTC. It yields the protein CATSDLRQGGETQYF.

V gene TRBV20-1 combines with J gene TRBJ1-2, with 9 nucleotides matching TRBD1. The CDR3 is 13 residues long. The germline gives CDR1 DFQATT, CDR2 SNEGSKA (reference sequence). With 3 bases clipped from V and 8 bases from J, the junction kept 7 bases outside the gene matches. CDR3 region: CSARVQGASGYTF. The CDR3 DNA reads as TGCAGTGCTAGGGTACAGGGGGCGAGCGGCTACACCTTC.

V usage is TRBV5-1 and J usage is TRBJ2-2, with 8 positions matching TRBD1. J lost 1 base, V lost 6 bases, and 5 bases had no gene match. CDR1 and CDR2 (germline): SGHRS, YFSETQ. CDR3 length equals 15 residues. CDR3 DNA: TGCGCCAGCACCTCCGGGACAGGGAACACCGGGGAGCTGTTTTTT. Amino acids: CASTSGTGNTGELFF.

The chain couples TRBV5-8 to TRBJ1-1; 9 nucleotides align to TRBD1. V shed 6 bases, J shed 5 bases, and the junction held 11 bases outside the gene matches. The CDR3 runs 15 residues. The germline gives CDR1 SGHTS, CDR2 YDEGEE. CDR3 sequence reads: CASTTTGQGATEAFF. The CDR3 nucleotides read TGTGCCAGCACCACCACGGGACAGGGTGCGACTGAAGCTTTCTTT.

This clonotype was picked up many times. The chain combines TRBV20-1 with TRBJ2-7; D unresolved. The CDR3 loop spans 13 amino acids. In germline, CDR1 is DFQATT, CDR2 SNEGSKA (reference sequence). V was cut by 3 bases and J by 0 bases, with 9 bases left in between. The CDR3 bases are TGCAGTGCTAGGCTCCGGAGCTCCTACGAGCAGTACTTC. Translating gives CSARLRSSYEQYF.

This clonotype has just a few counts. V usage is TRBV4-3 and J usage is TRBJ1-6, with TRBD1 as a possible D gene (5 bases). The CDR3 extends over 15 amino acids. V was shortened by 6 bases and J by 7 bases, with 16 bases between the two germline ends. The germline V gene has CDR1 LGHNA and CDR2 YSLEER. DNA of the CDR3: TGCGCCAGCAGGGAGGCGGGACGTATCAATTCACCCCTCCACTTT. Translating gives CASREAGRINSPLHF.